This record looks at one T cell receptor beta chain sequence and its context. This sample stems from a study of blood T cell repertoires in COVID-19. Study-wide background: Samples representing acute and convalescent COVID-19 were sourced from the United States, Italy and Spain. Sources were T cells, B-cell-depleted T cells, or PBMCs; the material itself was cDNA or gDNA.

Sequencing used immunoSEQ multiplex PCR; TCRdb keeps in-frame clones, though not all of them. The table has about 200,000 clones, almost 85% seen once. This clonotype was obtained from a human donor with acute or convalescent COVID-19. The donor label of this sample is uncertain. Sequencing was performed on peripheral blood.

The CDR3, as DNA: TGTGCCAGTAGTATAGTAGCGGGCGGAAGGTATGAGCAGTTCTTC. Amino acids: CASSIVAGGRYEQFF. The chain employs TRBV19 and TRBJ2-1; 7 bases fit TRBD2. Germline V gene lookup returns CDR1 LNHDA and CDR2 SQIVND (reference sequence). The CDR3 runs to 15 residues. Unmatched junction bases numbered 8, after V lost 1 base and J lost 8 bases.